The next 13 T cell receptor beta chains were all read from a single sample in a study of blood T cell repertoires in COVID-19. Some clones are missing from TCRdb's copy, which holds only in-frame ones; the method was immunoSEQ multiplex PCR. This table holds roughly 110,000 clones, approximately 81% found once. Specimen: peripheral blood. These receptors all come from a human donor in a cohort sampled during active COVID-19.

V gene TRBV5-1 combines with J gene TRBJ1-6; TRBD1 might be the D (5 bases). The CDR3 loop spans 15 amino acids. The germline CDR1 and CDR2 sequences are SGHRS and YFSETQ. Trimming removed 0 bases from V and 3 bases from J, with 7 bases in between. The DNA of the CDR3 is TGCGCCAGCAGCTTGGAGGGGTTCTATAATTCACCCCTCCACTTT. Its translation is CASSLEGFYNSPLHF.

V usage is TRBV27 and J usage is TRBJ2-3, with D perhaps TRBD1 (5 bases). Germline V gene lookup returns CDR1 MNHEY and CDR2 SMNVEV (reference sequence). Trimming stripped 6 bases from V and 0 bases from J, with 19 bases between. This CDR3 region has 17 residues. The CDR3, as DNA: TGTGCCAGCAGCGGTGGCAGGGTCTCCGCTAGCACAGATACGCAGTATTTT. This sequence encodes CASSGGRVSASTDTQYF.

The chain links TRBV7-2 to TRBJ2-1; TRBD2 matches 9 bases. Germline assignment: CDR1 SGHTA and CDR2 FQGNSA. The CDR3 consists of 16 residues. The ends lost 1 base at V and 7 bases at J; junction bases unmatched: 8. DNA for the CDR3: TGTGCCAGCAGCTTAGGGGCGGGAGGGTCAGGGAATGAGCAGTTCTTC. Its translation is CASSLGAGGSGNEQFF. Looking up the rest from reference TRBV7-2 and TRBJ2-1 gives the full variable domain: GAGVSQSPSNKVTEKGKDVELRCDPISGHTALYWYRQSLGQGLEFLIYFQGNSAPDKSGLPSDRFSAERTGGSVSTLTIQRTQQEDSAVYLCASSLGAGGSGNEQFFGPGTRLTVL.

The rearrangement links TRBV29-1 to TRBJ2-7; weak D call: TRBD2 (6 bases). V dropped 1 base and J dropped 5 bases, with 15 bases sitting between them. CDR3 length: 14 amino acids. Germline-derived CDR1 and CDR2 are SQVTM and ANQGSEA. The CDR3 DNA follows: TGCAGCGTTGAAGCGGGAGAACTTTACCACGAGCAGTACTTC. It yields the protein CSVEAGELYHEQYF.

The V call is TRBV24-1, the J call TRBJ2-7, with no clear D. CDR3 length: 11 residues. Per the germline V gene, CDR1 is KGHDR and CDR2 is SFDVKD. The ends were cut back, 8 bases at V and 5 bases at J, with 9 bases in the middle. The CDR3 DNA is TGTGCCACCACGTGTCCAGACGAGCAGTACGTC. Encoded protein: CATTCPDEQYV.

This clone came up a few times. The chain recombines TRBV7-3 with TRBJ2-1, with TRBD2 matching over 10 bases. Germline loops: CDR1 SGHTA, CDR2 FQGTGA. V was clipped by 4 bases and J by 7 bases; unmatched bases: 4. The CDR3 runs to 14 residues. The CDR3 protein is CASSSGLAYNEQFF. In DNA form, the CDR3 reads TGTGCCAGCAGCTCGGGACTAGCGTATAATGAGCAGTTCTTC.

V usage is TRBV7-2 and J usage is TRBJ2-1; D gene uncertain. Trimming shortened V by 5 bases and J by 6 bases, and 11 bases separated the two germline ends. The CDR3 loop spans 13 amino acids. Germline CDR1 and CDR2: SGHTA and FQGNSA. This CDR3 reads CASSRSYLNEQFF. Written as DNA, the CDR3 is TGTGCCAGCAGCCGTTCCTACCTCAATGAGCAGTTCTTC.

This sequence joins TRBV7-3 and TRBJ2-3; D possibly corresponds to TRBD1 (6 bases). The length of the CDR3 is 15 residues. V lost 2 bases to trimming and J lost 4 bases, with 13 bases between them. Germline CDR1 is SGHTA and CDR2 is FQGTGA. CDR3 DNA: TGTGCCAGCAGCTTAGAGGGAGCAGGGGCAGATACGCAGTATTTT. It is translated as CASSLEGAGADTQYF.

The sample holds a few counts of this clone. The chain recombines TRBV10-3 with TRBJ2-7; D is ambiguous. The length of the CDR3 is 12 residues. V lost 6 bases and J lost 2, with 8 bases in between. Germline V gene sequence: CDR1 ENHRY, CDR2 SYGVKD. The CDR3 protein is CAISRQAYEQYF. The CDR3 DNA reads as TGTGCCATCAGCAGACAAGCCTACGAGCAGTACTTC.

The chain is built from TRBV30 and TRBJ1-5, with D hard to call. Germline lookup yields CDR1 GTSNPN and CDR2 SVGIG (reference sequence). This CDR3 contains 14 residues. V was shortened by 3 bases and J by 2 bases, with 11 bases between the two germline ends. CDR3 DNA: TGTGCCTGGAGCCGAGGGAATGGCAATCAGCCCCAGCATTTT. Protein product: CAWSRGNGNQPQHF.

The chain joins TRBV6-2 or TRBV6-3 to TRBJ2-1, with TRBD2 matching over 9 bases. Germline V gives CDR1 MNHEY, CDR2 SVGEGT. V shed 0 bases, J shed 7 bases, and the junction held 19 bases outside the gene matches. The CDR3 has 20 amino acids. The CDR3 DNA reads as TGTGCCAGCAGTTACTCTCGCGGGCCGACTATGACTAGCGGACTTAATGAGCAGTTCTTC. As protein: CASSYSRGPTMTSGLNEQFF.

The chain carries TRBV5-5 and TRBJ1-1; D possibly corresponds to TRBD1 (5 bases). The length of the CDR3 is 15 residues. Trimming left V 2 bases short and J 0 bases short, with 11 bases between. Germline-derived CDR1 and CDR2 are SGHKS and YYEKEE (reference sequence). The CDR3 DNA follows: TGTGCCAGCAGCTTAGATACAGGAGTGAACACTGAAGCTTTCTTT. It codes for CASSLDTGVNTEAFF. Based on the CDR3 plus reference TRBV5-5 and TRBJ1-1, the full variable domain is DAGVTQSPTHLIKTRGQQVTLRCSPISGHKSVSWYQQVLGQGPQFIFQYYEKEERGRGNFPDRFSARQFPNYSSELNVNALLLGDSALYLCASSLDTGVNTEAFFGQGTRLTVV.

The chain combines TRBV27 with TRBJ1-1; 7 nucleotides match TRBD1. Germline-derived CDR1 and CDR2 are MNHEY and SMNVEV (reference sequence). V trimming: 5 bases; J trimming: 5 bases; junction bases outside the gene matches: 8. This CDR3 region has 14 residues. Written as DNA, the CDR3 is TGTGCCAGCAGTACCACCAGGGGGTTGACTGAAGCTTTCTTT. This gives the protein CASSTTRGLTEAFF.